The source of this T cell receptor (beta chain) is a study of blood T cells in healthy people across ages. Study findings and constraints: Naive T cell percentage and TCR beta diversity correlated strongly.

This clonotype was seen repeatedly, ten times or more. Its matching antigen is unknown. The authors ran a second PCR of roughly 6 to 11 cycles using a sample-barcoded 5' primer and a J-beta primer mix. All cDNA molecules were each tagged by a template-switch adaptor with 12 random nucleotides. TCRdb used MiXCR to reprocess the 5' RACE reads, holding one entry per CDR3 protein. Seen here are some 1,800,000 distinct CDR3 sequences, more than 35% observed once, and the top ten hold about 23%. This receptor was obtained from a human donor in good health. The sequenced material came from blood.

The CDR3 reads CASRVEQYF. In DNA, the CDR3 is TGCGCCAGCAGAGTAGAGCAGTACTTC. The J gene is TRBJ2-7, the V gene TRBV4-3; D ambiguous. V lost 6 bases and J 7 bases, leaving 4 bases between the germline ends. Germline V gene sequence: CDR1 LGHNA, CDR2 YSLEER. The CDR3 consists of 9 residues.